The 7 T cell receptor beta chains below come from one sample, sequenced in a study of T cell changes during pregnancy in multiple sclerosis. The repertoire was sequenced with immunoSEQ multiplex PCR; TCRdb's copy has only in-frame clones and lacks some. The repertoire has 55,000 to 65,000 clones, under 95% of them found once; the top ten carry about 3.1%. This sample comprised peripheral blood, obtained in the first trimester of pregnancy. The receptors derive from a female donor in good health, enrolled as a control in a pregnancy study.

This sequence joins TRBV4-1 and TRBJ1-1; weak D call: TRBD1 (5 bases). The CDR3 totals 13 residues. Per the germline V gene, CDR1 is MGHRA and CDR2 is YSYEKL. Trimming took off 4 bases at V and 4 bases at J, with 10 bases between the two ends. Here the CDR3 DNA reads TGCGCCAGCAGCCCCAGACAGACCACTGAAGCTTTCTTT. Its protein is CASSPRQTTEAFF.

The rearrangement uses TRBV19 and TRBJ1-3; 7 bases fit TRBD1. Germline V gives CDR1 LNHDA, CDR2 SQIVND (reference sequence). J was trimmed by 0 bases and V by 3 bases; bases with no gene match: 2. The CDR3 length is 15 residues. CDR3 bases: TGTGCCAGTAGTATGGGACAGAGCTCTGGAAACACCATATATTTT. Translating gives CASSMGQSSGNTIYF.

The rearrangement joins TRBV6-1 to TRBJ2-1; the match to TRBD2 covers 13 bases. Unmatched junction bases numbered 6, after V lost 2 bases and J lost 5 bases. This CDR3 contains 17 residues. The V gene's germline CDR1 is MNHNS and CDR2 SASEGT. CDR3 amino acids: CASSESSGLAGNNEQFF. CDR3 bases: TGTGCCAGCAGTGAATCATCGGGACTAGCGGGAAACAATGAGCAGTTCTTC.

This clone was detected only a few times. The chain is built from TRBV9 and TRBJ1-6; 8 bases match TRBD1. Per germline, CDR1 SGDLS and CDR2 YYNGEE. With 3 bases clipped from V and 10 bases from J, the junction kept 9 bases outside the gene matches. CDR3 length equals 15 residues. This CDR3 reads CASSATGDYLSPLHF. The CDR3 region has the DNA TGTGCCAGCAGCGCGACAGGGGACTACCTATCACCCCTCCACTTT.

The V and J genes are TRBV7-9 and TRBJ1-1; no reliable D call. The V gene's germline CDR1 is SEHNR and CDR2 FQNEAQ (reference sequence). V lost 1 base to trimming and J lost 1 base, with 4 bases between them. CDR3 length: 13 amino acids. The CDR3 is CASSLVGNTEAFF. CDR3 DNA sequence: TGTGCCAGCAGCTTAGTCGGGAACACTGAAGCTTTCTTT.

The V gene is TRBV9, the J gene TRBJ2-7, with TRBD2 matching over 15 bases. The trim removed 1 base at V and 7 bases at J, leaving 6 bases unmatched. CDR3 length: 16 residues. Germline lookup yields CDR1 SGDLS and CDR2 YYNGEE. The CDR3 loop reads CASSVTGLAGGREQYF. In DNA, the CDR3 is TGTGCCAGCAGCGTAACCGGACTAGCGGGAGGGAGGGAGCAGTACTTC.

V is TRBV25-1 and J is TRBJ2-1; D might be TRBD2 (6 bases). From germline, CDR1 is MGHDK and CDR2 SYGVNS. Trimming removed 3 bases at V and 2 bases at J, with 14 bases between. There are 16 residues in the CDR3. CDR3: CASSDTLAHTYNEQFF. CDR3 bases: TGTGCCAGCAGTGATACTCTAGCGCATACCTACAATGAGCAGTTCTTC.